Listed here are 16 T cell receptor beta chains from one sample, sequenced in a study of Ad26.COV2.S vaccination and SARS-CoV-2 variants. Assay used: immunoSEQ multiplex PCR; TCRdb lists only in-frame clones, some missing. This table holds hundreds of thousands of clones, about 89% found once. As for treatment: approximately 18 received Ad26.COV2.S at low or high dose, single or two shots; about 5 received placebo; per-sample allocation not given. Following the first vaccine or placebo injection, samples were taken on day 63. Specimen: peripheral blood, collected in a trial of Ad26.COV2.S vaccine versus placebo. The receptor source for this set is a person between 18 and 65 years old who received the Ad26.COV2.S COVID-19 vaccine or a placebo.

The chain combines TRBV5-1 with TRBJ1-4; 7 bases are a match to TRBD1. V was clipped by 2 bases and J by 6 bases; unmatched bases: 4. CDR1 is SGHRS and CDR2 is YFSETQ in the germline V gene. The CDR3 is made up of 14 amino acids. In nucleotides, the CDR3 is TGCGCCAGCAGCTTTAGACAGGGTGATGAAAAACTGTTTTTT. Amino acids: CASSFRQGDEKLFF.

The chain has TRBV7-2 and TRBJ2-3; a possible D gene is TRBD2 (5 bases). The CDR3 sequence is 13 residues long. The germline CDR1 and CDR2 sequences are SGHTA and FQGNSA. V lost 3 bases, J lost 3 bases, and 7 bases lay in between. In DNA, the CDR3 is TGTGCCAGCAGCTTTGGGAGAACAGATACGCAGTATTTT. Translating gives CASSFGRTDTQYF.

The J gene is TRBJ2-2, the V gene TRBV14; the match to TRBD1 covers 9 bases. This CDR3 has 15 amino acids. Per the germline V gene, CDR1 is SGHDN and CDR2 is FVKESK. The V gene end was trimmed by 4 bases and the J gene end by 4 bases; junction bases not matched to a gene: 4. CDR3 sequence: CASSPTGGFTGELFF. CDR3 bases: TGTGCCAGCAGCCCCACAGGGGGCTTCACCGGGGAGCTGTTTTTT.

The genes are TRBV4-1 and TRBJ2-7; 10 positions agree with TRBD1. V lost 4 bases and J lost 1; bases outside the gene matches: 7. This CDR3 region has 16 residues. Germline values: CDR1 MGHRA, CDR2 YSYEKL. For the CDR3, the DNA is TGCGCCAGCAGCCTCAGACGGGACAGGGGATCCTACGAGCAGTACTTC. Translated, it gives CASSLRRDRGSYEQYF.

The count of this clone is one. The chain joins TRBV11-2 to TRBJ2-7; possibly TRBD1 for D (7 bases). The ends were cut back, 3 bases at V and 4 bases at J, with 13 bases in the middle. This CDR3 region has 14 residues. Per the germline V gene, CDR1 is SGHAT and CDR2 is FQNNGV. DNA of the CDR3: TGTGCCAGCAGCTTCCCAGGGGGGATGTACGAGCAGTACTTC. Translation: CASSFPGGMYEQYF.

V gene TRBV10-2 combines with J gene TRBJ2-3; D not certain. Germline V lookup: CDR1 WSHSY, CDR2 SAAADI. V lost 2 bases to trimming and J lost 8 bases, with 14 bases between them. The CDR3 runs to 14 residues. The CDR3 sequence: CASSETGPVGTQYF. CDR3 sequence (DNA): TGCGCCAGCAGTGAGACCGGGCCCGTAGGTACGCAGTATTTT.

CDR3 region: CASRTGEKLFF. The CDR3 region has the DNA TGTGCCAGCAGGACCGGGGAAAAACTGTTTTTT. The gene calls are TRBV6-5 and TRBJ1-4; D is ambiguous. Between the trimmed V and J ends, which lost 6 bases and 8 bases, there was a span of 7 bases. The CDR3 covers 11 residues. Per germline, CDR1 MNHEY and CDR2 SVGAGI.

The chain has TRBV6-5 and TRBJ2-5; D unresolved. CDR1 is MNHEY, CDR2 SVGAGI, per germline. The ends were cut back, 2 bases at V and 2 bases at J, with 6 bases in the middle. This CDR3 comprises 13 residues. This chain's CDR3 is CASSYLPQETQYF. The CDR3 region has the DNA TGTGCCAGCAGTTACCTCCCGCAAGAGACCCAGTACTTC.

This chain joins TRBV6-5 and TRBJ1-1; D uncertain. Trimming cost V 2 bases and J 2 bases, with 6 bases left between them. This CDR3 is built from 13 residues. Germline lookup yields CDR1 MNHEY and CDR2 SVGAGI. The CDR3 region has the DNA TGTGCCAGCAGTTACAGGAGAAACACTGAAGCTTTCTTT. This sequence encodes CASSYRRNTEAFF.

The chain carries TRBV11-2 and TRBJ1-1, with a tentative D call TRBD1 (5 bases). Germline CDR1 SGHAT, CDR2 FQNNGV. The CDR3 runs to 13 residues. Trimming left V 5 bases short and J 5 bases short, with 12 bases between. CDR3 residues: CASSQPRGTEAFF. The DNA of the CDR3 is TGTGCCAGCAGCCAACCTAGGGGAACTGAAGCTTTCTTT.

Points on this clone: The sample contains more than one DNA sequence encoding this CDR3. This sequence joins TRBV24-1 and TRBJ2-5, with TRBD2 as a possible D gene (6 bases). Germline loops: CDR1 KGHDR, CDR2 SFDVKD. The CDR3 consists of 14 residues. With 4 bases removed from V and 5 bases from J, the gap between germline ends came to 13 bases. CDR3 residues: CATSDPSGRETQYF. In DNA, the CDR3 is TGTGCCACCAGTGACCCGAGCGGGCGCGAGACCCAGTACTTC.

The chain uses TRBV6-5 and TRBJ2-5; 7 bases align to TRBD2. CDR3 size: 15 residues. The germline V gene has CDR1 MNHEY and CDR2 SVGAGI. The ends lost 4 bases at V and 5 bases at J; junction bases unmatched: 10. CDR3 sequence reads: CASSSTPGLLETQYF. DNA of the CDR3: TGTGCCAGCAGTTCGACCCCGGGACTACTTGAGACCCAGTACTTC.

CDR3 residues: CASGINTGELFF. CDR3 nucleotide sequence: TGTGCTAGTGGTATAAACACCGGGGAGCTGTTTTTT. This rearrangement joins TRBV12-5 to TRBJ2-2; D call uncertain. Germline V gene lookup returns CDR1 LGHNT and CDR2 FRNRAP. V was shortened by 5 bases and J by 2 bases, with 3 bases between the two germline ends. There are 12 residues in the CDR3.

V gene TRBV5-8 combines with J gene TRBJ1-4; D not certain. With 0 bases removed from V and 10 bases from J, the gap between germline ends came to 13 bases. In germline, CDR1 is SGHTS, CDR2 YDEGEE. The CDR3 length is 14 residues. CDR3 region: CASSLEEGWGKLFF. CDR3 nucleotides: TGTGCCAGCAGCTTGGAGGAAGGGTGGGGAAAACTGTTTTTT.

The rearrangement links TRBV29-1 to TRBJ2-5; TRBD2 agrees at 7 bases. This CDR3 region has 13 residues. Germline values: CDR1 SQVTM, CDR2 ANQGSEA. J lost 1 base, V lost 4 bases, and 3 bases had no gene match. The CDR3: CSVGRLAQETQYF. The DNA for the CDR3 is TGCAGCGTTGGAAGACTAGCCCAAGAGACCCAGTACTTC. Using reference TRBV29-1 and TRBJ2-5 for the parts outside the CDR3, the full variable domain is SAVISQKPSRDICQRGTSLTIQCQVDSQVTMMFWYRQQPGQSLTLIATANQGSEATYESGFVIDKFPISRPNLTFSTLTVSNMSPEDSSIYLCSVGRLAQETQYFGPGTRLLVL.

The V and J genes are TRBV28 and TRBJ2-5, with D uncertain. Per the germline V gene, CDR1 is MDHEN and CDR2 is SYDVKM. V was shortened by 3 bases and J by 2 bases, with 10 bases between the two germline ends. CDR3 length: 14 amino acids. The CDR3 region is CASSFWNFQETQYF. The CDR3 nucleotides read TGTGCCAGCAGTTTCTGGAACTTTCAAGAGACCCAGTACTTC.